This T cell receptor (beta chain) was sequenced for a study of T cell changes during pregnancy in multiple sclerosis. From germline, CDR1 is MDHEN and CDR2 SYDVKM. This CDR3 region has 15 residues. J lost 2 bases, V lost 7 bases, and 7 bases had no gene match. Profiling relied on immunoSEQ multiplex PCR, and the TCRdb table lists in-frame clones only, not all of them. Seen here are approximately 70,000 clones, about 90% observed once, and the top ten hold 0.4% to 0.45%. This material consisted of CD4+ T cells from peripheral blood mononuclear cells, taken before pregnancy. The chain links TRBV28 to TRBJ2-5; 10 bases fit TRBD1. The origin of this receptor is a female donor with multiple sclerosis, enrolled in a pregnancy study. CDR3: CASNPMGQGQETQYF. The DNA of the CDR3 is TGTGCCAGCAACCCCATGGGACAGGGGCAAGAGACCCAGTACTTC. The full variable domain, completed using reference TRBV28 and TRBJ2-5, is DVKVTQSSRYLVKRTGEKVFLECVQDMDHENMFWYRQDPGLGLRLIYFSYDVKMKEKGDIPEGYSVSREKKERFSLILESASTNQTSMYLCASNPMGQGQETQYFGPGTRLLVL.